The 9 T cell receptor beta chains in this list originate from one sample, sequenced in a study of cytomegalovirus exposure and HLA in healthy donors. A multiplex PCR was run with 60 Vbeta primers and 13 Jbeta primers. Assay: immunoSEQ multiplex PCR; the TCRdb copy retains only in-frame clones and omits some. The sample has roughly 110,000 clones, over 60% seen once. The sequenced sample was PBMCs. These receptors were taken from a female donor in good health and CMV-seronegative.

The CDR3 DNA follows: TGTGCCAGCAAAAGGGACAGGGGACCCAATGAGCAGTTCTTC. It is translated as CASKRDRGPNEQFF. This chain connects TRBV6-1 to TRBJ2-1; 10 positions match TRBD1. Per germline, CDR1 MNHNS and CDR2 SASEGT. The CDR3 consists of 14 residues. V was pared by 7 bases and J by 6 bases, with 6 bases of the junction left unmatched.

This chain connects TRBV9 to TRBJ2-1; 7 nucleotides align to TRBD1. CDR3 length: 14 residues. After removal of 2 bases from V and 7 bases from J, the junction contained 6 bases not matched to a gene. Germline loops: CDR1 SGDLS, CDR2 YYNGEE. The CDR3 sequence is CASSVLTGANEQFF. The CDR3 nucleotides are TGTGCCAGCAGCGTCCTTACAGGGGCTAATGAGCAGTTCTTC.

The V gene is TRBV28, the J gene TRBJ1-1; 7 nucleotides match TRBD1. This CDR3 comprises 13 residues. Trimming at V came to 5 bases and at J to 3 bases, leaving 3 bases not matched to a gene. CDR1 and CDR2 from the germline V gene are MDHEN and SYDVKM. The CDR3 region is CASSIQGHTEAFF. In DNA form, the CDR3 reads TGTGCCAGCAGTATACAGGGGCACACTGAAGCTTTCTTT.

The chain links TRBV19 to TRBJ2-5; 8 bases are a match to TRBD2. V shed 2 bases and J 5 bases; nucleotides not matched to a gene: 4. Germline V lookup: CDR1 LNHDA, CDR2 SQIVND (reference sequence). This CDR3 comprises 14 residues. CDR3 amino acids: CASSISGGMETQYF. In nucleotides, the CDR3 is TGTGCCAGTAGTATATCGGGAGGGATGGAGACCCAGTACTTC.

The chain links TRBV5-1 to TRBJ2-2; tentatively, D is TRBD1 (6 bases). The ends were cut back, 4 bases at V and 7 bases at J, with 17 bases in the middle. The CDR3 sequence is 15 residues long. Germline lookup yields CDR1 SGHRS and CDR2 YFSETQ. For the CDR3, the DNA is TGCGCCAGCAGCCTCGGGGACAATGTGGGCGGGGAGCTGTTTTTT. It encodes CASSLGDNVGGELFF.

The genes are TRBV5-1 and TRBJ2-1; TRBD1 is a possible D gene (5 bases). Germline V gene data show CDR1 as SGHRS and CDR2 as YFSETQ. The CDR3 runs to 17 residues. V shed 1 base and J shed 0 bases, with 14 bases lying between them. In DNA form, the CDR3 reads TGCGCCAGCAGCTTGCAAATAGGGGTGAGCTCCTACAATGAGCAGTTCTTC. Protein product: CASSLQIGVSSYNEQFF.

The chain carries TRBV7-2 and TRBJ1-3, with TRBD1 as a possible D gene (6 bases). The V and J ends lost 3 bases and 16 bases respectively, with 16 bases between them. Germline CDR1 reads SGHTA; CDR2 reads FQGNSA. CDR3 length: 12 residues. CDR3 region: CASSLGTGSLYF. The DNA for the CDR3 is TGTGCCAGCAGCTTGGGAACAGGGTCTCTCTATTTT.

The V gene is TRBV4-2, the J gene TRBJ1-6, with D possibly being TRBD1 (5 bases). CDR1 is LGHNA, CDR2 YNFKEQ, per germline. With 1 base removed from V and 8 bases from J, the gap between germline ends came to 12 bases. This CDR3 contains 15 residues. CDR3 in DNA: TGTGCCAGCAGCCAAGGAACGGGGGACCATTCACCCCTCCACTTT. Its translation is CASSQGTGDHSPLHF.

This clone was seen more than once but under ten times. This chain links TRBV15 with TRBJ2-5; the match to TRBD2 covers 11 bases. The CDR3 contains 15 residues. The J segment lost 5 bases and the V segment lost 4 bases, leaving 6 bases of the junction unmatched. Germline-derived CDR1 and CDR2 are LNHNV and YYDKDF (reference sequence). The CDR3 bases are TGTGCCACCAGCACTAGCGGGGGGATTAAGGAGACCCAGTACTTC. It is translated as CATSTSGGIKETQYF.